Listed below are T cell receptor beta chains from one sample, sequenced in a study of blood T cell repertoires in COVID-19. The table came from immunoSEQ multiplex PCR; TCRdb's copy has only in-frame clones and leaves some out. The data hold tens of thousands of clones, with approximately 91% observed a single time. Material: peripheral blood. The receptors shown here come from a woman of 80 years or more with acute or convalescent COVID-19. Each CDR3 is given with its conserved first and last residue. The D gene is left open where the match is weak. Not every row has a clone size; where given, it reads once, few, many or a size class.

TRBJ1-3 | . | TRBV6-1 | . | CASSEGSAGRGNTIYF | TGTGCCAGCAGTGAAGGGTCGGCAGGGCGCGGAAACACCATATATTTT
TRBJ1-2 | . | TRBV6-2/TRBV6-3 | . | CASSPRGPPPDYGYTF | TGTGCCAGCAGCCCTCGGGGTCCTCCGCCTGATTATGGCTACACCTTC
TRBJ2-1 | . | TRBV20-1 | . | CSASGQSASSYNEQFF | TGCAGTGCTAGTGGACAGTCCGCTAGCTCCTACAATGAGCAGTTCTTC
TRBJ1-5 | . | TRBV18 | TRBD1 | CASSPRRGTGADQPQHF | TGTGCCAGCTCACCACGTCGGGGGACAGGCGCTGATCAGCCCCAGCATTTT
TRBJ1-6 | . | TRBV6-1 | TRBD1 | CASSEVRGLSPLHF | TGTGCCAGCAGTGAAGTCAGGGGGCTTTCACCCCTCCACTTT
TRBJ1-4 | . | TRBV6-5 | TRBD1 | CASSLTGGREKLFF | TGTGCCAGCAGCCTGACAGGGGGTAGAGAAAAACTGTTTTTT
TRBJ2-7 | . | TRBV7-6 | . | CASSFSGQTYEQYF | TGTGCCAGCAGCTTTTCGGGACAAACCTACGAGCAGTACTTC
TRBJ1-2 | once | TRBV6-2/TRBV6-3 | . | CASSYSQYYGYTF | TGTGCCAGCAGTTACTCTCAGTACTATGGCTACACCTTC
TRBJ1-1 | . | TRBV5-5 | TRBD1 | CASSLEDRGRNTEAFF | TGTGCCAGCAGCTTGGAGGACAGGGGAAGGAACACTGAAGCTTTCTTT
TRBJ2-5 | . | TRBV5-1 | TRBD2 | CASSSGTSGGGETQYF | TGCGCCAGCAGCTCCGGGACTAGCGGGGGCGGGGAGACCCAGTACTTC
TRBJ2-2 | once | TRBV5-5 | TRBD1 | CASSFRDRGANTGELFF | TGTGCCAGCAGCTTCCGGGACAGGGGGGCGAACACCGGGGAGCTGTTTTTT
TRBJ1-2 | . | TRBV18 | TRBD1 | CASSPMGTGNNYGYTF | TGTGCCAGCTCACCAATGGGGACAGGGAATAACTATGGCTACACCTTC
TRBJ1-3 | . | TRBV27 | TRBD1 | CASSSHRGGNTIYF | TGTGCCAGCAGTTCCCACAGGGGTGGAAACACCATATATTTT
TRBJ1-2 | . | TRBV2 | TRBD1 | CASSLQTGNYGYTF | TGTGCCAGCAGCCTTCAGACAGGGAACTATGGCTACACCTTC
TRBJ2-7 | . | TRBV7-3 | TRBD1 | CASSLTGTGLEQYF | TGTGCCAGCAGCTTAACTGGGACAGGGCTCGAGCAGTACTTC
TRBJ2-2 | . | TRBV19 | TRBD1 | CASCPIAQGARGELFF | TGTGCCAGTTGTCCTATTGCACAGGGGGCGCGCGGGGAGCTGTTTTTT
TRBJ2-5 | . | TRBV5-1 | TRBD2 | CASGEGRQETQYF | TGCGCAAGCGGGGAGGGTCGCCAAGAGACCCAGTACTTC
TRBJ2-2 | once | TRBV6-4 | . | CASKKYTNTGELFF | TGTGCCAGCAAAAAGTACACGAACACCGGGGAGCTGTTTTTT
TRBJ1-5 | . | TRBV6-6 | TRBD1 | CATTGQGGQPQHF | TGTGCCACCACCGGACAGGGTGGACAGCCCCAGCATTTT
TRBJ2-2 | . | TRBV7-3 | . | CASSPGEGTGELFF | TGTGCCAGCAGCCCAGGGGAAGGGACCGGGGAGCTGTTTTTT
TRBJ2-1 | . | TRBV2 | . | CASSRLASSYNEQFF | TGTGCCAGCAGTCGACTGGCAAGCTCCTACAATGAGCAGTTCTTC
TRBJ2-5 | . | TRBV5-1 | TRBD1 | CASSEQGAQETQYF | TGCGCCAGCAGCGAACAGGGGGCCCAAGAGACCCAGTACTTC
TRBJ2-5 | . | TRBV9 | . | CASSVGGTQETQYF | TGTGCCAGCAGCGTAGGAGGAACCCAAGAGACCCAGTACTTC
TRBJ2-6 | . | TRBV18 | . | CASSRLGGSGANVLTF | TGTGCCAGCTCACGCCTCGGGGGCTCTGGGGCCAACGTCCTGACTTTC
TRBJ2-2 | . | TRBV6-5 | . | CASSYEVLNTGELFF | TGTGCCAGCAGTTACGAGGTATTGAACACCGGGGAGCTGTTTTTT
TRBJ1-5 | . | TRBV5-6 | TRBD1 | CASSLERGQGNQPQHF | TGTGCCAGCAGCTTGGAGAGGGGGCAAGGCAATCAGCCCCAGCATTTT
TRBJ2-1 | . | TRBV5-1 | TRBD1 | CASVSGQGSYNEQFF | TGCGCCAGCGTCTCGGGACAGGGCTCCTACAATGAGCAGTTCTTC
TRBJ1-2 | . | TRBV6-5 | TRBD1 | CASSPGGGYGYTF | TGTGCCAGCAGCCCAGGGGGCGGTTATGGCTACACCTTC
TRBJ2-5 | . | TRBV5-1 | . | CASTPNPRDTETQYF | TGCGCCAGCACCCCCAACCCCCGGGATACGGAGACCCAGTACTTC
TRBJ1-1 | . | TRBV18 | . | CASSEGLDTEAFF | TGTGCCAGCTCGGAGGGCTTGGATACTGAAGCTTTCTTT
TRBJ1-1 | . | TRBV3-1/TRBV3-2 | . | CASSQDLGNTEAFF | TGTGCCAGCAGCCAAGATCTCGGGAACACTGAAGCTTTCTTT
TRBJ1-5 | . | TRBV18 | TRBD1 | CASSPPGTGDRGGNQPQHF | TGTGCCAGCTCACCCCCCGGGACAGGGGACAGGGGCGGCAATCAGCCCCAGCATTTT
TRBJ1-2 | once | TRBV12-5 | TRBD1 | CASGSTGTGGVNYGYTF | TGTGCTAGTGGATCGACCGGGACAGGGGGCGTTAACTATGGCTACACCTTC
TRBJ2-1 | . | TRBV18 | TRBD1 | CASSPGQGNYNEQFF | TGTGCCAGCTCACCGGGACAGGGGAATTACAATGAGCAGTTCTTC
TRBJ1-2 | . | TRBV9 | . | CASSPLGSDYGYTF | TGTGCCAGCAGCCCCCTCGGAAGCGACTATGGCTACACCTTC
TRBJ1-2 | . | TRBV19 | . | CASSTRHVGATVGYTF | TGTGCCAGTAGTACCCGTCACGTGGGGGCAACGGTTGGCTACACCTTC
TRBJ1-2 | . | TRBV5-1 | . | CASSLVGARGYTF | TGCGCCAGCAGCTTGGTGGGGGCGCGTGGCTACACCTTC
TRBJ2-5 | . | TRBV19 | TRBD1 | CASSIGGTGGETQYF | TGTGCCAGTAGTATAGGTGGGACAGGGGGCGAGACCCAGTACTTC
TRBJ2-2 | . | TRBV4-2 | TRBD1 | CASSQDGTGVAGELFF | TGTGCCAGCAGCCAAGATGGGACAGGGGTTGCCGGGGAGCTGTTTTTT